This T cell receptor beta chain was identified in a study of T cell repertoires in cytomegalovirus infection. As for the study in general: Public TCR beta signatures provided an indication of both CMV infection and a matching HLA type. Study observations and caveats: Carriage of CMV together with the relevant HLA was identifiable through cumulative public TCR beta family frequency.

A word on this clonotype: Its specificity is unknown.

One entry per CDR3 protein, called by TCRdb with MiXCR from the reads. The top ten hold approximately 13% of the sample, which has about 530,000 distinct CDR3 sequences, less than 30% seen once. CDR1 LNHNV and CDR2 YYDKDF come from the germline V gene (reference sequence). This CDR3 region has 16 residues. Trimming pared 0 bases from V and 3 bases from J, leaving 12 bases between. The chain has TRBV15 and TRBJ1-3; the D gene is possibly TRBD1 (6 bases). Sequencing used PBMCs. This receptor was obtained from a human donor in good health (CMV status not recorded). Some clones in this sample may be carry-over from other donors' samples. The CDR3 DNA sequence: TGTGCCACCAGCAGAGACCCCAGGGGACGTGGAAACACCATATATTTT. Translation: CATSRDPRGRGNTIYF.